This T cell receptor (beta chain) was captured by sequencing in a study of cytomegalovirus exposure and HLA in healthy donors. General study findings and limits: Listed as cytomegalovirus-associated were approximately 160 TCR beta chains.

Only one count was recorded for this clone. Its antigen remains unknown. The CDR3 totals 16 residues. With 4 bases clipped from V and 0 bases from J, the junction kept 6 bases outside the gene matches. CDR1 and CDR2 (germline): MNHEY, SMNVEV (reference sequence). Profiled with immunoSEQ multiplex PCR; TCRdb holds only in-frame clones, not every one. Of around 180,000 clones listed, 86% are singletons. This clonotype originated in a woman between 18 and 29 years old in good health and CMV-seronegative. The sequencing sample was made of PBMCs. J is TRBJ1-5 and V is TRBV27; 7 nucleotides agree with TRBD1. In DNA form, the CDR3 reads TGTGCCAGCAGTTCCCGGACAGGTTATAGCAATCAGCCCCAGCATTTT. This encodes CASSSRTGYSNQPQHF.